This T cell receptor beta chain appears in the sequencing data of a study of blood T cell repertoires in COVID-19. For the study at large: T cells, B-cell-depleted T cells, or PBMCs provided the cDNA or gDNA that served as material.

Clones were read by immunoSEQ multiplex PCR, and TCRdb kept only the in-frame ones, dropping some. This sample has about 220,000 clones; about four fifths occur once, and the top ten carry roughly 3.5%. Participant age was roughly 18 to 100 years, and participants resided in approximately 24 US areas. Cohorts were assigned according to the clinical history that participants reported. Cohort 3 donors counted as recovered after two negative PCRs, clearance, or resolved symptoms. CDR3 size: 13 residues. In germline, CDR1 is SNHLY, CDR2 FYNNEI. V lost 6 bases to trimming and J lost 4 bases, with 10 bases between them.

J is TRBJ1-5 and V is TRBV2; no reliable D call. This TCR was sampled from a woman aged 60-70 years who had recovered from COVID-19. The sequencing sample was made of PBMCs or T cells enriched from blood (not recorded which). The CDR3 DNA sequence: TGTGCCAGCAGCAAAGAGGGAAATCAGCCCCAGCATTTT. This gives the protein CASSKEGNQPQHF.